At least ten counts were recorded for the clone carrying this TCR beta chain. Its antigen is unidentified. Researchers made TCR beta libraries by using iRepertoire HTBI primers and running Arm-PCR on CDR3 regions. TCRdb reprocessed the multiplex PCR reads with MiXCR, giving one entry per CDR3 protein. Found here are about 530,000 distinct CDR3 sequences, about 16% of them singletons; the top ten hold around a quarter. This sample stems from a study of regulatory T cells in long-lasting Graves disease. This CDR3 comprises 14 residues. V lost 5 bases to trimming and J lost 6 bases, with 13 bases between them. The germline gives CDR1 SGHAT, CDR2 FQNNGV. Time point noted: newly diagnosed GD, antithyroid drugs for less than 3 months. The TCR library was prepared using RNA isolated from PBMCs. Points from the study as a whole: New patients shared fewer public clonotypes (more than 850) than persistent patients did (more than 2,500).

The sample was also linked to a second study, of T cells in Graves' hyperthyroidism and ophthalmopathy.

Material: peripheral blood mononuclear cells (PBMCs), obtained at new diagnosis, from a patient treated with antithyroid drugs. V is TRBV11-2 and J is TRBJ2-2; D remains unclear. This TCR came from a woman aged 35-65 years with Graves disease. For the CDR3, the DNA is TGTGCCAGCAGCCCCCGCCGGCCACCCGGGGAGCTGTTTTTT. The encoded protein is CASSPRRPPGELFF.